Detailed here is one TCR beta chain. An input of about 0.5 to 1 ug of RNA was subjected to reverse transcription using random hexamers. From the immunoSEQ multiplex PCR reads, TCRdb called clonotypes with MiXCR, one entry per CDR3 protein. This table has more than 150,000 distinct CDR3 sequences, over 85% appearing once. CDR3 length: 11 amino acids. The germline CDR1 and CDR2 sequences are SGHDT and YYEEEE. Trimming removed 4 bases from V and 10 bases from J, with 11 bases in between. The sample belongs to a study of CD8 T cells in Susac syndrome. Specimen: CD8+ T cells from PBMCs. The TCR was taken from a human donor with multiple sclerosis. The gene calls are TRBV5-6 and TRBJ1-1; tentative D call: TRBD1 (5 bases). CDR3 in amino acids: CASSLGRVAFF. Written as DNA, the CDR3 is TGTGCCAGCAGCCTGGGACGTGTAGCTTTCTTT.